These 27 T cell receptor beta chains were sequenced from one sample in a study of PD-1 blockade in mismatch repair-deficient tumors. TCRdb keeps only in-frame clones here, not all; method: immunoSEQ multiplex PCR. The table lists some 50,000 clones, 70% to 85% of them singletons. The specimen comprised PBMCs, sampled before pembrolizumab treatment. These receptor sequences come from an adult with mismatch repair-deficient cancer.

This chain connects TRBV4-3 to TRBJ2-5; the D is unclear. Germline V gene sequence: CDR1 LGHNA, CDR2 YSLEER. Trimming took off 0 bases at V and 2 bases at J, with 13 bases between the two ends. The CDR3 length is 16 residues. CDR3 sequence (DNA): TGCGCCAGCAGCCAAGATCGTAGTGACGGACAAGAGACCCAGTACTTC. It yields the protein CASSQDRSDGQETQYF.

The count of this clone is one. The chain joins TRBV18 to TRBJ1-1; D is unresolved. Germline values: CDR1 KGHSH, CDR2 LQKENI. This CDR3 has 15 amino acids. V dropped 3 bases and J dropped 1 base, with 12 bases sitting between them. The chain's CDR3 is CASSPAAQKNTEAFF. The DNA for the CDR3 is TGTGCCAGCTCACCTGCGGCTCAAAAGAACACTGAAGCTTTCTTT.

This sequence joins TRBV11-2 and TRBJ1-5; 9 positions match TRBD1. CDR3 length: 15 amino acids. CDR1 and CDR2 from the germline V gene are SGHAT and FQNNGV. The junction had 3 bases not matched to a gene; V was cut back by 5 bases and J by 1 base. CDR3 region: CASSRDRGSNQPQHF. In nucleotides, the CDR3 is TGTGCCAGCAGCCGCGACAGGGGGAGCAATCAGCCCCAGCATTTT. Together with reference TRBV11-2 and TRBJ1-5, the CDR3 gives the full variable domain: EAGVAQSPRYKIIEKRQSVAFWCNPISGHATLYWYQQILGQGPKLLIQFQNNGVVDDSQLPKDRFSAERLKGVDSTLKIQPAKLEDSAVYLCASSRDRGSNQPQHFGDGTRLSIL.

V is TRBV19 and J is TRBJ1-2; the D gene is possibly TRBD1 (6 bases). There are 15 residues in the CDR3. Trimming removed 1 base at V and 1 base at J, with 10 bases between. Germline V gives CDR1 LNHDA, CDR2 SQIVND (reference sequence). The CDR3: CASSIGRGGNYGYTF. CDR3 nucleotide sequence: TGTGCCAGTAGTATAGGTCGAGGGGGTAACTATGGCTACACCTTC.

This clone is a singleton in its sample. The rearrangement uses TRBV5-4 and TRBJ2-1; the match to TRBD1 covers 7 bases. This CDR3 has 14 amino acids. Germline V gene lookup returns CDR1 SGHNT and CDR2 YYREEE (reference sequence). J was trimmed by 7 bases and V by 4 bases; bases with no gene match: 8. The CDR3 sequence: CASSSRDSGNEQFF. The CDR3 coding sequence is TGTGCCAGCAGCAGCCGGGACAGCGGTAATGAGCAGTTCTTC.

J is TRBJ1-1 and V is TRBV6-6; 9 bases agree with TRBD1. Germline assignment: CDR1 MNHNY and CDR2 SVGAGI (reference sequence). CDR3 size: 14 residues. The trim removed 6 bases at V and 5 bases at J, leaving 7 bases unmatched. The CDR3 reads CASRVTGGATEAFF. CDR3 nucleotides: TGTGCCAGCAGAGTTACAGGGGGCGCAACTGAAGCTTTCTTT.

The CDR3 DNA sequence: TGTGCCAGTAGTATAGCGGCAGCGTACGATGAGCAGTTCTTC. Its translation: CASSIAAAYDEQFF. The rearrangement joins TRBV19 to TRBJ2-1; D is unresolved. The CDR3 sequence is 14 residues long. V dropped 1 base and J dropped 8 bases, with 12 bases sitting between them. CDR1 and CDR2 (germline): LNHDA, SQIVND (reference sequence). The whole variable domain, filled in from reference TRBV19 and TRBJ2-1, reads DGGITQSPKYLFRKEGQNVTLSCEQNLNHDAMYWYRQDPGQGLRLIYYSQIVNDFQKGDIAEGYSVSREKKESFPLTVTSAQKNPTAFYLCASSIAAAYDEQFFGPGTRLTVL.

The chain is built from TRBV18 and TRBJ2-5, with D hard to call. Germline assignment: CDR1 KGHSH and CDR2 LQKENI. This CDR3 is built from 12 residues. V was shortened by 2 bases and J by 3 bases, with 4 bases between the two germline ends. In DNA form, the CDR3 reads TGTGCCAGCTCACCAAATGAAGAGACCCAGTACTTC. It codes for CASSPNEETQYF.

The CDR3 nucleotides read TGTGCTAGTGGTTTGGTCTTCACAGGGCTCTATGGCTACACCTTC. The encoded protein is CASGLVFTGLYGYTF. V gene TRBV12-5 combines with J gene TRBJ1-2; D is perhaps TRBD1 (6 bases). Germline CDR1 reads LGHNT; CDR2 reads FRNRAP. CDR3 size: 15 residues. Trimming left V 0 bases short and J 4 bases short, with 12 bases between. The complete variable domain, with remaining parts taken from reference TRBV12-5 and TRBJ1-2, reads DARVTQTPRHKVTEMGQEVTMRCQPILGHNTVFWYRQTMMQGLELLAYFRNRAPLDDSGMPKDRFSAEMPDATLATLKIQPSEPRDSAVYFCASGLVFTGLYGYTFGSGTRLTVV.

Note on this clone: The sample has other DNA sequences that encode this CDR3 too. The rearrangement links TRBV27 to TRBJ2-1; D might be TRBD2 (6 bases). The V and J ends lost 3 bases and 5 bases respectively, with 11 bases between them. Germline-derived CDR1 and CDR2 are MNHEY and SMNVEV (reference sequence). The CDR3 is 14 amino acids. The CDR3 DNA sequence: TGTGCCAGCAGTTTGGGGGGAGGTGACAATGAGCAGTTCTTC. Translated, it gives CASSLGGGDNEQFF.

The chain has TRBV19 and TRBJ1-2; D may be TRBD1 (6 bases). This CDR3 is 13 amino acids long. Trimming removed 3 bases at V and 8 bases at J, with 13 bases between. Per germline, CDR1 LNHDA and CDR2 SQIVND (reference sequence). The CDR3 protein is CASSISGATGYTF. CDR3 sequence (DNA): TGTGCCAGTAGTATTTCAGGGGCGACAGGCTACACCTTC.

The genes are TRBV4-2 and TRBJ2-1; TRBD1 matches 10 bases. The CDR3 extends over 16 amino acids. CDR1 and CDR2 (germline): LGHNA, YNFKEQ. V shed 1 base and J 6 bases; nucleotides not matched to a gene: 6. CDR3 sequence: CASSQARDRGTNEQFF. Written as DNA, the CDR3 is TGTGCCAGCAGCCAAGCGCGGGACAGGGGAACCAATGAGCAGTTCTTC.

The V gene is TRBV15, the J gene TRBJ2-1, with 11 bases fitting TRBD2. The V segment lost 5 bases and the J segment 7 bases; nucleotides outside the gene matches: 7. From germline, CDR1 is LNHNV and CDR2 YYDKDF (reference sequence). The CDR3 totals 15 residues. This CDR3 reads CATSVVAGGPNEQFF. Here the CDR3 DNA reads TGTGCCACCAGCGTAGTAGCGGGAGGGCCAAATGAGCAGTTCTTC.

A single count supports this clone. V gene TRBV19 combines with J gene TRBJ2-1; D assignment may be TRBD1 or TRBD2 (5 bases each). Looked up from germline, CDR1 is LNHDA and CDR2 is SQIVND (reference sequence). V gave up 6 bases and J gave up 7 bases, with 13 bases separating them. This CDR3 region has 13 residues. CDR3 in amino acids: CASRGDVANEQFF. The CDR3 DNA follows: TGTGCCAGTAGGGGGGACGTCGCAAATGAGCAGTTCTTC.

The chain employs TRBV6-1 and TRBJ2-1, with D possibly matching TRBD2 (5 bases). The CDR3 contains 15 residues. The germline CDR1 and CDR2 sequences are MNHNS and SASEGT. V was cut by 6 bases and J by 4 bases, with 16 bases left in between. DNA of the CDR3: TGTGCCAGCAGCGATAGCGCGCTCCCATACAATGAGCAGTTCTTC. The encoded protein is CASSDSALPYNEQFF.

The J gene is TRBJ2-6, the V gene TRBV7-9; TRBD1 matches at 12 bases. The germline V gene encodes CDR1 SEHNR and CDR2 FQNEAQ (reference sequence). This CDR3 has 18 residues. Trimming removed 3 bases from V and 3 bases from J; junction bases left unmatched: 6. The CDR3 sequence: CASSFPGQGAGGANVLTF. CDR3 coding DNA: TGTGCCAGCAGCTTTCCGGGACAGGGGGCGGGTGGGGCCAACGTCCTGACTTTC.

J is TRBJ2-3 and V is TRBV28; weak D call: TRBD2 (6 bases). CDR1 MDHEN and CDR2 SYDVKM come from the germline V gene. V was shortened by 10 bases and J by 0 bases, with 17 bases between the two germline ends. The CDR3 is 15 residues long. CDR3 region: CAIASDGTSTDTQYF. CDR3 nucleotide sequence: TGTGCCATCGCATCGGATGGGACTAGCACAGATACGCAGTATTTT.

The CDR3 DNA reads TGTGCCTGGAGTGTAGGGGGGTCTCGTGGGGCCAACGTCCTGACTTTC. Amino acid sequence: CAWSVGGSRGANVLTF. The chain links TRBV30 to TRBJ2-6; the D call may be TRBD1 or TRBD2 (6 bases each). With 0 bases removed from V and 3 bases from J, the gap between germline ends came to 12 bases. The CDR3 loop spans 16 amino acids. Germline CDR1 and CDR2: GTSNPN and SVGIG (reference sequence).

The J gene is TRBJ2-1, the V gene TRBV2; 11 bases map to TRBD2. The J segment lost 1 base and the V segment lost 6 bases, leaving 2 bases of the junction unmatched. The CDR3 loop spans 15 amino acids. The V gene's germline CDR1 is SNHLY and CDR2 FYNNEI. CDR3 loop: CASSPSGRSYNEQFF. The DNA for the CDR3 is TGTGCCAGCAGCCCTAGCGGGAGGTCCTACAATGAGCAGTTCTTC.

This clone counts as medium-sized. V and J are TRBV7-9 and TRBJ2-7, with D possibly being TRBD2 (7 bases). V was pared by 5 bases and J by 7 bases, with 9 bases between. In germline, CDR1 is SEHNR, CDR2 FQNEAQ (reference sequence). This CDR3 comprises 11 residues. The CDR3 DNA reads as TGTGCCAGCAGCGAGGGGGGGGAGCAGTACTTC. Amino acid sequence: CASSEGGEQYF.

The V and J genes are TRBV10-3 and TRBJ2-5; 10 bases are shared with TRBD2. CDR1 and CDR2 from the germline V gene are ENHRY and SYGVKD. The J segment lost 0 bases and the V segment lost 5 bases, leaving 9 bases of the junction unmatched. CDR3 length equals 17 residues. CDR3 in amino acids: CAISSVLAGVHQETQYF. CDR3 coding DNA: TGTGCCATCAGTAGTGTTCTAGCGGGAGTCCACCAAGAGACCCAGTACTTC.

V and J are TRBV27 and TRBJ1-3; 7 positions agree with TRBD1. Germline V gene lookup returns CDR1 MNHEY and CDR2 SMNVEV (reference sequence). J lost 4 bases, V lost 5 bases, and 11 bases had no gene match. The CDR3 consists of 16 residues. Here the CDR3 reads CASSPGQSLGGNTIYF. The CDR3, as DNA: TGTGCCAGCAGTCCGGGACAGTCCCTGGGGGGAAACACCATATATTTT.

V is TRBV27 and J is TRBJ1-2, with 8 bases fitting TRBD1. CDR1 is MNHEY and CDR2 is SMNVEV in the germline V gene (reference sequence). The CDR3 runs 15 residues. The V gene end was trimmed by 7 bases and the J gene end by 8 bases; junction bases not matched to a gene: 15. Written as DNA, the CDR3 is TGTGCCAGCACGACCGGGACAGGTTTTACGCGGGGCTACACCTTC. Its translation: CASTTGTGFTRGYTF.

V usage is TRBV6-5 and J usage is TRBJ2-7, with a tentative D call TRBD2 (5 bases). The germline gives CDR1 MNHEY, CDR2 SVGAGI. V lost 0 bases to trimming and J lost 2 bases, with 11 bases between them. This CDR3 spans 15 amino acids. CDR3 in amino acids: CASSYSNEGTYEQYF. The CDR3 nucleotides read TGTGCCAGCAGTTACTCGAACGAGGGCACCTACGAGCAGTACTTC.

This clone was observed a single time. The V and J genes are TRBV27 and TRBJ2-7; no clear D. This CDR3 contains 14 residues. V was trimmed by 2 bases and J by 0 bases, leaving 8 bases between them. CDR1 is MNHEY and CDR2 is SMNVEV in the germline V gene (reference sequence). CDR3 loop: CASSLKEYSYEQYF. In DNA, the CDR3 is TGTGCCAGCAGTTTAAAGGAATACTCCTACGAGCAGTACTTC.

The V and J genes are TRBV28 and TRBJ2-3; D possibly corresponds to TRBD1 (6 bases). The germline V gene has CDR1 MDHEN and CDR2 SYDVKM. V was trimmed by 6 bases and J by 6 bases, leaving 13 bases between them. The CDR3 has 13 amino acids. The CDR3 region is CASRKQGSDTQYF. Written as DNA, the CDR3 is TGTGCCAGCAGAAAACAGGGCTCGGATACGCAGTATTTT.

This chain uses TRBV7-9 with TRBJ2-5; 8 positions match TRBD1. After removal of 3 bases from V and 2 bases from J, the junction contained 5 bases not matched to a gene. This CDR3 spans 15 amino acids. Germline-derived CDR1 and CDR2 are SEHNR and FQNEAQ (reference sequence). The CDR3 nucleotides are TGTGCCAGCAGCTTCGGACAGGGCGGACAAGAGACCCAGTACTTC. This sequence encodes CASSFGQGGQETQYF. Together with reference TRBV7-9 and TRBJ2-5, the CDR3 gives the full variable domain: DTGVSQNPRHKITKRGQNVTFRCDPISEHNRLYWYRQTLGQGPEFLTYFQNEAQLEKSRLLSDRFSAERPKGSFSTLEIQRTEQGDSAMYLCASSFGQGGQETQYFGPGTRLLVL.